Sequencing of this TCR beta chain was carried out in a study of T-cell memory formation after mild COVID-19. Study as a whole: TCR clusters were mostly confined to one donor each. The study's findings and limits: The study found balanced CD4/CD8 in clones contracting day 15 to 85 and a CD4+ lean in later expanders. Memory from before infection featured some responding clones, which suggests cross-reactive memory joined.

Using its own MiXCR run on the 5' RACE reads, TCRdb lists one record per CDR3 protein. The sample has a few hundred thousand distinct CDR3 sequences, roughly 21% seen once. This clonotype was detected a few times. Antigen specificity is unknown. The V and J ends lost 7 bases and 6 bases respectively, with 9 bases between them. CDR1 is ENHRY and CDR2 is SYGVKD in the germline V gene. The CDR3 extends over 11 amino acids. This clonotype was obtained from an adult woman who had mild COVID-19 (a few samples of this study predate the infection). Cell type and time point are not known. The chain uses TRBV10-3 and TRBJ1-2; maybe TRBD1 (6 bases). Sample: PBMCs or a T cell subset sorted from them (not recorded which). The DNA of the CDR3 is TGTGCCATCACCAGGGGCCATGGCTACACCTTC. Encoded protein: CAITRGHGYTF.